Shown below are 4 T cell receptor beta chains from a single sample sequenced in a study of blood T cell repertoires in COVID-19. The method was immunoSEQ multiplex PCR; TCRdb's version includes in-frame clones alone and lacks a portion of them. The sample has roughly 200,000 clones; roughly 90% are singletons. Source material: peripheral blood. Receptor source: a man aged 18 to 30 with active or convalescent COVID-19.

V is TRBV7-9 and J is TRBJ2-3; D remains ambiguous. The V end was cut by 7 bases, the J end by 0 bases, with 14 bases between. This CDR3 spans 15 amino acids. Germline V gene lookup returns CDR1 SEHNR and CDR2 FQNEAQ (reference sequence). CDR3 coding DNA: TGTGCCAGCACCTCCAGGCTTGAGAGCACAGATACGCAGTATTTT. Protein: CASTSRLESTDTQYF.

V and J are TRBV4-1 and TRBJ1-3; D may be TRBD1 (6 bases). Trimming took 1 base from V and 0 from J, leaving 13 bases between them. The CDR3 is 17 amino acids. Germline V gene data show CDR1 as MGHRA and CDR2 as YSYEKL. The CDR3 is CASSQGPTGISGNTIYF. The CDR3 nucleotides read TGCGCCAGCAGCCAAGGTCCGACAGGAATCTCTGGAAACACCATATATTTT.

The chain joins TRBV19 to TRBJ1-4; D may be TRBD1 (6 bases). Deletions cut 7 bases from V and 2 bases from J, with 17 bases between. CDR1 is LNHDA, CDR2 SQIVND, per germline (reference sequence). The CDR3 totals 16 residues. The CDR3 spells CASIGTILSTNEKLFF. CDR3 in DNA: TGTGCCAGTATTGGGACAATCCTTTCTACTAATGAAAAACTGTTTTTT.

This chain connects TRBV5-5 to TRBJ1-5; possible D gene TRBD1, 5 bases. CDR3 length: 14 residues. Per germline, CDR1 SGHKS and CDR2 YYEKEE (reference sequence). The V end was cut by 0 bases, the J end by 6 bases, with 10 bases between. The CDR3 loop reads CASSLVAGPQPQHF. CDR3 coding DNA: TGTGCCAGCAGCTTGGTGGCAGGGCCTCAGCCCCAGCATTTT. Filled out from reference TRBV5-5 and TRBJ1-5, the complete variable domain reads DAGVTQSPTHLIKTRGQQVTLRCSPISGHKSVSWYQQVLGQGPQFIFQYYEKEERGRGNFPDRFSARQFPNYSSELNVNALLLGDSALYLCASSLVAGPQPQHFGDGTRLSIL.